This TCR beta chain was sequenced during a study of T cells in Graves' hyperthyroidism and ophthalmopathy. The CDR3 sequence is 16 residues long. V lost 4 bases and J lost 2, with 16 bases in between. It was RNA transcripts that yielded the amplified TCR beta CDR3 regions. The TCR CDR3 first-round RT-PCR relied on the HTBI primer set. TCRdb called the multiplex PCR reads again in MiXCR, with one record for every CDR3 protein. The table has about 640,000 distinct CDR3 sequences, approximately 14% seen once. This clonotype was observed a handful of times. The V gene is TRBV12-3 or TRBV12-4, the J gene TRBJ2-3; D remains unclear. Sequencing input: blood. The TCR comes from a woman between 45 and 65 years old with Graves' ophthalmopathy. Written as DNA, the CDR3 is TGTGCCAGCAGTTGGGGTTCGGCGGTAAACACAGATACGCAGTATTTT. Its protein product is CASSWGSAVNTDTQYF.